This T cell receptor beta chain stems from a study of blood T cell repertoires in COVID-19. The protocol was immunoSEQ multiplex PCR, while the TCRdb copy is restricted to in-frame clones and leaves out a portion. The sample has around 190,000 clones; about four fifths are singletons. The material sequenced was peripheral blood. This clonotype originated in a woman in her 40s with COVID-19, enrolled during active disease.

This chain's CDR3 is CASSRDRTLGYTF. In DNA form, the CDR3 reads TGTGCCAGTAGCCGGGACAGGACCTTAGGCTACACCTTC. J is TRBJ1-2 and V is TRBV19; the match to TRBD1 covers 8 bases. CDR1 and CDR2 from the germline V gene are LNHDA and SQIVND (reference sequence). The CDR3 covers 13 residues. The V gene end was trimmed by 6 bases and the J gene end by 8 bases; junction bases not matched to a gene: 8.